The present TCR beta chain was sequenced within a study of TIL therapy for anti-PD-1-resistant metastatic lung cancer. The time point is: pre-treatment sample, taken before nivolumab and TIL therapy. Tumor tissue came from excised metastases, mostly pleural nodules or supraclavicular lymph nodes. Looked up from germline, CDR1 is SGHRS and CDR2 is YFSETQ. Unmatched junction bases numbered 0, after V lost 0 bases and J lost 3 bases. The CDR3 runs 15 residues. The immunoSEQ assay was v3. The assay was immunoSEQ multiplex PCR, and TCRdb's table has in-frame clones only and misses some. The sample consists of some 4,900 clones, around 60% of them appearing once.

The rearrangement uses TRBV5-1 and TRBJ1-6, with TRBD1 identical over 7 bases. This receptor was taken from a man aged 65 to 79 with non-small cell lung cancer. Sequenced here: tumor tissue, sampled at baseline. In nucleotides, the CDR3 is TGCGCCAGCAGCTTGGGACAGGGCTATAATTCACCCCTCCACTTT. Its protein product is CASSLGQGYNSPLHF.